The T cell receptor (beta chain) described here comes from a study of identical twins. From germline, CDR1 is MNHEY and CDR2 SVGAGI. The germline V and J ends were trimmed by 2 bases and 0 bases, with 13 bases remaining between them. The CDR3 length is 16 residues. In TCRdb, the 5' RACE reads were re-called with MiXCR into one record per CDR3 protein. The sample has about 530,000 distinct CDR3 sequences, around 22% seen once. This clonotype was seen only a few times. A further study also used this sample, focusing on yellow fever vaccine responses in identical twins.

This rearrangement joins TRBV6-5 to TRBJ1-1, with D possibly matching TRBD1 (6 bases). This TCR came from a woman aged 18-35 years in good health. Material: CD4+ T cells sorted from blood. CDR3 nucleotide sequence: TGTGCCAGCAGTTACGGGCAGGGGTTCATGAACACTGAAGCTTTCTTT. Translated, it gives CASSYGQGFMNTEAFF.